This T cell receptor (beta chain) was sequenced during a study of molecular identifiers for immune sequencing clone quantification. Study details: RNA, taken in replicates from roughly 21,000 or 96,000 naive CD8 cells, was split five ways, with four sequenced.

Naive CD8 libraries came from around 18,000 to 910,000 sorted cells with 10%, 30% or 50% RNA. It was with previously described methods and listed TCR primers that bulk TCR libraries were made. Each CDR3 protein gets one entry after TCRdb re-called the PCR reads with MiXCR. This sample has over 600,000 distinct CDR3 sequences; around 20% occur once, and the top ten carry 0.7% to 1%. This clonotype came up many times. Per germline, CDR1 SQVTM and CDR2 ANQGSEA. Trimming took 7 bases from V and 4 from J; bases not matched to a gene: 12. This CDR3 is 14 amino acids long. This chain uses TRBV29-1 with TRBJ1-2, with 7 nucleotides matching TRBD1. The sequence came from a human donor in good health. Some libraries in this study had Jurkat cell RNA spiked in. Sequenced material: naive CD8+ T cells from blood, with Jurkat cell RNA spiked in. Subset noted: FACS-sorted CD8+CD4-CCR7+CD45RA+ naive T cells. CDR3 sequence reads: CSAVVQGVTYGYTF. In nucleotides, the CDR3 is TGCAGCGCGGTTGTCCAGGGGGTTACCTATGGCTACACCTTC.